These T cell receptor beta chains were read from a single sample in a study of shared clonotypes between healthy human individuals. TCRdb keeps only in-frame clones here, not all; method: immunoSEQ multiplex PCR. The sample carries approximately 2,000,000 clones, about 93% recorded once. The sample comprised naive CD8+ T cells from PBMCs. These receptors were taken from a man between 18 and 35 years old in good health. Some clones in this sample may be carry-over from other donors' samples. CDR3s include the opening cysteine and the closing phenylalanine or tryptophan. A D gene is named only where the DNA matches it firmly. Clone size is not always given. Where it is, it says once, few, many or a class for expanded clones.

j_call d_call clone_size v_call cdr3_aa cdr3_nt
TRBJ2-1 TRBD1 NA TRBV2 CATGGKRTYNEQFF TGTGCCACAGGGGGAAAGCGGACCTACAATGAGCAGTTCTTC
TRBJ2-7 NA NA TRBV10-3 CAINQGRSYEQYF TGTGCCATCAACCAGGGCCGCTCCTACGAGCAGTACTTC
TRBJ2-1 TRBD2 NA TRBV19 CASSILAGGEQFF TGTGCCAGTAGTATACTCGCCGGGGGGGAGCAGTTCTTC
TRBJ2-1 TRBD2 NA TRBV5-6 CASYLSSGRIYEQFF TGTGCCAGCTACTTGTCTAGCGGGAGAATCTATGAGCAGTTCTTC
TRBJ1-2 NA NA TRBV5-6 CASSLGDPPFYGYTF TGTGCCAGCAGCTTGGGGGACCCACCGTTCTATGGCTACACCTTC
TRBJ1-1 TRBD1 NA TRBV7-6 CASRRGQLNTEAFF TGTGCCAGCAGAAGGGGGCAGCTGAACACTGAAGCTTTCTTT
TRBJ2-1 NA once TRBV28 CASSFSGKGEQFF TGTGCCAGCAGTTTCTCAGGGAAGGGCGAGCAGTTCTTC
TRBJ1-2 TRBD1 NA TRBV4-3 CASSPGTGHYGYTF TGCGCCAGCAGCCCCGGGACAGGGCACTATGGCTACACCTTC
TRBJ2-7 TRBD2 NA TRBV18 CASSPNGRTSGFGQYF TGTGCCAGCTCACCAAATGGGAGGACTAGCGGGTTCGGGCAGTACTTC
TRBJ2-7 NA NA TRBV7-9 CASSFGAGRSYEQYF TGTGCCAGCAGCTTCGGCGCAGGGAGAAGCTACGAGCAGTACTTC
TRBJ2-1 TRBD2 NA TRBV7-9 CASSLFGGRALGNEQFF TGTGCCAGCAGCTTGTTTGGCGGGAGGGCCTTAGGTAATGAGCAGTTCTTC
TRBJ2-5 TRBD2 NA TRBV25-1 CASSEGTRPVETQYF TGTGCCAGCAGTGAAGGGACTAGACCTGTGGAGACCCAGTACTTC
TRBJ1-5 NA NA TRBV6-5 CASSSQGWNQPQHF TGTGCCAGCAGTTCCCAGGGCTGGAATCAGCCCCAGCATTTT
TRBJ1-2 NA NA TRBV5-5 CASSLAASPGYGYTF TGTGCCAGCAGCTTGGCCGCTAGCCCGGGCTATGGCTACACCTTC
TRBJ2-1 NA NA TRBV9 CASSVAGISSYNEQFF TGTGCCAGCAGCGTAGCAGGGATTAGCTCCTACAATGAGCAGTTCTTC
TRBJ2-5 NA NA TRBV6-1 CASRDYRDGATQYF TGTGCCAGCCGTGATTACAGGGACGGGGCCACCCAGTACTTC
TRBJ2-7 TRBD2 NA TRBV27 CASKLAGGPYEQYF TGTGCCAGCAAACTAGCGGGAGGGCCCTACGAGCAGTACTTC
TRBJ1-1 TRBD1 NA TRBV6-1 CAIQGWDTEAFF TGTGCCATACAGGGGTGGGACACTGAAGCTTTCTTT
TRBJ1-2 NA few TRBV6-5 CASSYFSDYGYTF TGTGCCAGCAGTTACTTTTCGGATTATGGCTACACCTTC